This TCR beta chain was profiled in a study of blood T cell repertoires in COVID-19. V shed 5 bases and J 2 bases; nucleotides not matched to a gene: 6. This CDR3 region has 14 residues. CDR1 and CDR2 from the germline V gene are LNHNV and YYDKDF (reference sequence). Sequencing used immunoSEQ multiplex PCR; TCRdb keeps in-frame clones, though not all of them. Of some 100,000 clones detected, about 86% appear once; the ten largest clones hold roughly 8%. The chain links TRBV15 to TRBJ2-7; TRBD1 aligns across 7 bases. What was sequenced was peripheral blood. The TCR comes from a man in his sixties or seventies who had recovered from COVID-19. CDR3 in amino acids: CATSARDSAYEQYF. In DNA, the CDR3 is TGTGCCACCAGCGCCCGGGACAGCGCCTACGAGCAGTACTTC.